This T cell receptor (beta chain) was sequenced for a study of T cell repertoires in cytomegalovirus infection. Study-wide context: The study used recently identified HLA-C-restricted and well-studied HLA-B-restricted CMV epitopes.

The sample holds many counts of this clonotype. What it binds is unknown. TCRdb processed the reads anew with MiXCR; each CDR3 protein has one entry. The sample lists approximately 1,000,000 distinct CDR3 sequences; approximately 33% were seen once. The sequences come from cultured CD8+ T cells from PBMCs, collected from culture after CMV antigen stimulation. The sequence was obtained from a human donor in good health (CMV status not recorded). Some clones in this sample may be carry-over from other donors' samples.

The CDR3 here is CATSISFQGVGGAEAFF. CDR3 sequence (DNA): TGTGCCACGAGCATTTCCTTTCAGGGGGTTGGGGGGGCTGAAGCTTTCTTT. The rearrangement uses TRBV7-2 and TRBJ1-1; the match to TRBD1 covers 7 bases. Unmatched junction bases numbered 23, after V lost 10 bases and J lost 6 bases. CDR1 and CDR2 (germline): SGHTA, FQGNSA. The CDR3 has 17 residues. Full variable domain (missing parts from reference TRBV7-2 and TRBJ1-1): GAGVSQSPSNKVTEKGKDVELRCDPISGHTALYWYRQSLGQGLEFLIYFQGNSAPDKSGLPSDRFSAERTGGSVSTLTIQRTQQEDSAVYLCATSISFQGVGGAEAFFGQGTRLTVV.